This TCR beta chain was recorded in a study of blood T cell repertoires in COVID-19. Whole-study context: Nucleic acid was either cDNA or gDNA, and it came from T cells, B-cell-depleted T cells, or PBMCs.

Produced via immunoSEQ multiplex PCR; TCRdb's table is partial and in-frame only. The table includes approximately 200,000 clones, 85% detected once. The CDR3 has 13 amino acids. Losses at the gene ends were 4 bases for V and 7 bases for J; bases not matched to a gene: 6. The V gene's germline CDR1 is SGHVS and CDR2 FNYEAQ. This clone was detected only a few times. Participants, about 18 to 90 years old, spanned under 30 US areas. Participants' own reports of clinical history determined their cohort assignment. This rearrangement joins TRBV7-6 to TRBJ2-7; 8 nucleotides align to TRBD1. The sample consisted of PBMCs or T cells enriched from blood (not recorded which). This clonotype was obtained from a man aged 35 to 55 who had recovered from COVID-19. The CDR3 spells CASSSSGGAEQYF. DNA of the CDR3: TGTGCCAGCAGCTCCTCAGGGGGCGCGGAGCAGTACTTC. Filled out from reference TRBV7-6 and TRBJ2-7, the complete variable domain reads GAGVSQSPRYKVTKRGQDVALRCDPISGHVSLYWYRQALGQGPEFLTYFNYEAQQDKSGLPNDRFSAERPEGSISTLTIQRTEQRDSAMYRCASSSSGGAEQYFGPGTRLTVT.